The 15 T cell receptor beta chains given below trace back to one sample, sequenced in a study of control samples from healthy donors and cancer patients. TCRdb keeps only in-frame clones here, not all; method: immunoSEQ multiplex PCR. Among roughly 130,000 clones listed, roughly nine tenths were seen once. Sequenced material: blood. The source is a woman in her twenties or thirties in good health.

As concerns this clone: The junction departs from germline at one end; a sequencing error may be responsible. The V gene is TRBV7-7, the J gene TRBJ2-2; D could derive from TRBD1 or TRBD2 (6 bases each). There are 17 residues in the CDR3. Per the germline V gene, CDR1 is SSHAT and CDR2 is FNYEAQ (reference sequence). The CDR3 sequence is CASSLNQGRRDTGELFF. DNA for the CDR3: TGTGCTAGCAGCTTGAACCAGGGGAGGCGGGACACCGGGGAGCTGTTTTTT.

The V gene is TRBV27, the J gene TRBJ2-3; D is ambiguous. CDR3 length equals 12 residues. Germline CDR1 and CDR2: MNHEY and SMNVEV (reference sequence). Trimming pared 4 bases from V and 0 bases from J, leaving 2 bases between. Here the CDR3 reads CASSYSTDTQYF. The CDR3 nucleotides are TGTGCCAGCAGTTACAGCACAGATACGCAGTATTTT.

The chain recombines TRBV28 with TRBJ2-7, with D possibly matching TRBD2 (5 bases). This CDR3 is built from 14 residues. Trimming took 6 bases from V and 2 from J, leaving 14 bases between them. Germline CDR1 MDHEN, CDR2 SYDVKM. DNA for the CDR3: TGTGCCAGCAGAAAAGCGGATGTAACCTACGAGCAGTACTTC. Translation gives CASRKADVTYEQYF.

The V gene is TRBV5-1, the J gene TRBJ2-5; D gene unclear. Germline CDR1 and CDR2: SGHRS and YFSETQ. The V end was cut by 2 bases, the J end by 3 bases, with 11 bases between. CDR3 length equals 14 residues. The DNA for the CDR3 is TGCGCCAGCAGCTTTTCAGTAGGAAAAGAGACCCAGTACTTC. Translation gives CASSFSVGKETQYF. Combining the CDR3 with reference TRBV5-1 and TRBJ2-5 gives the whole variable domain KAGVTQTPRYLIKTRGQQVTLSCSPISGHRSVSWYQQTPGQGLQFLFEYFSETQRNKGNFPGRFSGRQFSNSRSEMNVSTLELGDSALYLCASSFSVGKETQYFGPGTRLLVL.

V and J are TRBV18 and TRBJ2-5, with 9 positions matching TRBD1. J gave up 5 bases and V 2 bases, and 6 bases lay outside the gene matches. Germline V gene lookup returns CDR1 KGHSH and CDR2 LQKENI. This CDR3 has 15 residues. The DNA for the CDR3 is TGTGCCAGCTCACCAGGGACAGGGAAAGGGGAGACCCAGTACTTC. Its protein product is CASSPGTGKGETQYF.

This chain links TRBV6-1 with TRBJ2-3, with a possible D match to TRBD2 (5 bases). The V gene lost 3 bases and the J gene lost 5 bases, with 12 bases spanning the gap. Germline CDR1 MNHNS, CDR2 SASEGT. The CDR3 is 14 amino acids. DNA for the CDR3: TGTGCCAGCAGTGAGGAACTAGTGGTAGATACGCAGTATTTT. Translating gives CASSEELVVDTQYF.

V usage is TRBV6-5 and J usage is TRBJ2-3; D might be TRBD2 (5 bases). The CDR3 contains 15 residues. V was pared by 6 bases and J by 4 bases, with 17 bases between. From germline, CDR1 is MNHEY and CDR2 SVGAGI. The DNA for the CDR3 is TGTGCCAGCAGGGGCAATACGGGATTCCCAGATACGCAGTATTTT. Its protein product is CASRGNTGFPDTQYF.

The table lists this clone with a count of one. The chain joins TRBV10-1 to TRBJ1-2, with D possibly being TRBD1 (6 bases). Germline CDR1 and CDR2: WNHNN and SYGVQD (reference sequence). Trimming left V 7 bases short and J 0 bases short, with 24 bases between. The CDR3 extends over 18 amino acids. CDR3 DNA sequence: TGCGCCAGCACCCCCCCCGGGACACCAGAAAAATCTAACTATGGCTACACCTTC. Encoded protein: CASTPPGTPEKSNYGYTF.

The V call is TRBV29-1, the J call TRBJ2-1; 7 nucleotides agree with TRBD1. The germline gives CDR1 SQVTM, CDR2 ANQGSEA. The ends lost 3 bases at V and 3 bases at J; junction bases unmatched: 2. The CDR3 has 13 amino acids. CDR3 in amino acids: CSVDDRVYNEQFF. CDR3 nucleotides: TGCAGCGTTGATGACAGGGTCTACAATGAGCAGTTCTTC.

This sequence joins TRBV20-1 and TRBJ2-3; 11 bases agree with TRBD2. J was trimmed by 1 base and V by 3 bases; bases with no gene match: 6. CDR3 length: 16 amino acids. From germline, CDR1 is DFQATT and CDR2 SNEGSKA (reference sequence). The CDR3 DNA is TGCAGTGCTAGTAGCGGGAGGGGAGTGGGCACAGATACGCAGTATTTT. Translated: CSASSGRGVGTDTQYF.

The V and J genes are TRBV5-1 and TRBJ1-1; D is unclear. This CDR3 comprises 14 residues. V gave up 0 bases and J gave up 5 bases, with 11 bases separating them. Germline assignment: CDR1 SGHRS and CDR2 YFSETQ. CDR3 region: CASSLAVAGTEAFF. The CDR3 nucleotides read TGCGCCAGCAGCTTGGCCGTCGCCGGGACTGAAGCTTTCTTT.

V is TRBV19 and J is TRBJ1-4; 7 nucleotides align to TRBD1. The ends lost 5 bases at V and 3 bases at J; junction bases unmatched: 6. CDR1 is LNHDA and CDR2 is SQIVND in the germline V gene (reference sequence). This CDR3 is 15 amino acids long. The CDR3 protein is CASSATGTANEKLFF. The CDR3 DNA is TGTGCCAGTAGTGCGACCGGGACAGCTAATGAAAAACTGTTTTTT.

This clone was picked up one time. The J gene is TRBJ1-2, the V gene TRBV19; a weak D match, TRBD1 (5 bases). V shed 7 bases and J shed 8 bases, with 29 bases lying between them. Germline assignment: CDR1 LNHDA and CDR2 SQIVND (reference sequence). The CDR3 loop spans 17 amino acids. The CDR3 protein is CASTPGTVAPSFGGYTF. Here the CDR3 DNA reads TGTGCCAGTACCCCTGGGACGGTAGCCCCTTCTTTCGGAGGCTACACCTTC.

This clone was picked up one time. The CDR3 sequence: CASSQDTVRGRGQFF. In nucleotides, the CDR3 is TGTGCCAGCAGCCAAGATACAGTCAGGGGGCGAGGGCAGTTCTTC. V is TRBV14 and J is TRBJ2-1; 8 nucleotides align to TRBD1. V lost 0 bases, J lost 12 bases, and 10 bases stayed unmatched. The CDR3 is made up of 15 amino acids. Germline CDR1 SGHDN, CDR2 FVKESK.

The DNA for the CDR3 is TGTGCCAGCTCACCGCGTATAGCGGGAGGGAACACCGGGGAGCTGTTTTTT. Translation gives CASSPRIAGGNTGELFF. The chain uses TRBV18 and TRBJ2-2, with 10 bases aligning to TRBD2. The V gene's germline CDR1 is KGHSH and CDR2 LQKENI. Losses at the gene ends were 3 bases for V and 1 base for J; bases not matched to a gene: 5. The CDR3 runs to 17 residues.